A single T cell receptor beta chain is shown here with its context. Generated by immunoSEQ multiplex PCR, the TCRdb table keeps only in-frame clones and is missing some. The sample includes 95,000 to 150,000 clones, 69% seen only once; the top ten take under 2.5%. This entry belongs to a study of blood T cell repertoires in COVID-19. Study-wide background: Sources were T cells, B-cell-depleted T cells, or PBMCs; the material itself was cDNA or gDNA.

The CDR3 extends over 15 amino acids. V lost 1 base and J lost 7; bases outside the gene matches: 2. Germline values: CDR1 MNHNS, CDR2 SASEGT. The sequencing input was peripheral blood. This receptor was identified in a woman in her 70s with acute or convalescent COVID-19. This sequence joins TRBV6-1 and TRBJ1-6, with 9 bases identical to TRBD1. The CDR3 DNA reads as TGTGCCAGCAGTGAAGGGACAGGGGTGAATTCACCCCTCCACTTT. Protein: CASSEGTGVNSPLHF.